These T cell receptor beta chains were read from a single sample in a study of T-cell memory formation after mild COVID-19. MiXCR, run by TCRdb on the 5' RACE reads, gives a single entry per CDR3 protein. Of hundreds of thousands of distinct CDR3 sequences in the sample, about 20% were seen once. Source material: PBMCs or a T cell subset sorted from them (not recorded which). The receptors were sampled from an adult woman who had mild COVID-19 (a few samples of this study predate the infection). Cell type and time point are not known. The CDR3 runs from the conserved cysteine through the conserved F or W. Clone size is shown for a subset of rows, as once, few, many or a class of expanded clone.

clone_size | j_call | v_call | cdr3_aa
. | TRBJ1-4 | TRBV5-5 | CASSSDSPFQKLFF
. | TRBJ1-6 | TRBV14 | CASSQIGQALHF
few | TRBJ2-2 | TRBV7-8 | CASSLQGPSNTGELFF
. | TRBJ2-2 | TRBV6-5 | CASSSRETGELFF
. | TRBJ2-1 | TRBV12-3/TRBV12-4 | CASSLLSRNEQFF
few | TRBJ2-1 | TRBV3-1 | CASSQEGLGPYNEQFF
. | TRBJ2-7 | TRBV9 | CASSVGGTSNHEQYF
few | TRBJ2-6 | TRBV5-1 | CASSLPGTSSSGANVLTF
few | TRBJ1-1 | TRBV12-5 | CASGLVLPTGAAEAFF
few | TRBJ2-7 | TRBV27 | CASSLRPGTFSYEQYF
. | TRBJ2-4 | TRBV5-1 | CASSLEGHQYF
. | TRBJ2-1 | TRBV29-1 | CSTDSAGNEQFF
few | TRBJ1-2 | TRBV5-1 | CASSLETAYGYTF
. | TRBJ2-1 | TRBV29-1 | CSVEEQPNEQFF
. | TRBJ2-7 | TRBV10-3 | CAISDQDSPGEQYF
. | TRBJ2-1 | TRBV20-1 | CSASGGYNEQFF
few | TRBJ1-5 | TRBV20-1 | CSAREIDVYSNQPQHF
. | TRBJ2-3 | TRBV7-9 | CASSLFGGRNPDTQYF
few | TRBJ2-1 | TRBV20-1 | CSAYASEGSSYNEQFF
. | TRBJ2-7 | TRBV18 | CASQLGRSSYEQYF
. | TRBJ1-2 | TRBV5-6 | CASSLAAEDYGYTF
. | TRBJ2-5 | TRBV5-1 | CASSLLGSGLAGARETQYF
. | TRBJ2-3 | TRBV12-3/TRBV12-4 | CASSLIGTSIWKDTQYF
. | TRBJ2-7 | TRBV9 | CASSALGGRGFYEQYF
. | TRBJ1-5 | TRBV7-2 | CASSSRVGNQPQHF
. | TRBJ2-3 | TRBV6-1 | CASSTRGDTQYF
few | TRBJ2-2 | TRBV3-1 | CASSQRRSGELFF
. | TRBJ2-7 | TRBV29-1 | CSVLSSGKSYEQYF
. | TRBJ1-3 | TRBV12-3/TRBV12-4 | CASRDSSGNTIYF
many | TRBJ2-1 | TRBV7-9 | CASSFGIDEQFF
many | TRBJ2-1 | TRBV20-1 | CSARSPGRDNEQFF
many | TRBJ1-1 | TRBV5-5 | CASSFSGGGGTEAFF
few | TRBJ2-7 | TRBV5-6 | CASTLNSGGGSYEQYF
few | TRBJ2-7 | TRBV3-1 | CASSRIAGGPGSYEQYF
few | TRBJ2-6 | TRBV4-3 | CASSHRSQGSGANVLTF
. | TRBJ2-7 | TRBV19 | CASSSSGRRYEQYF
many | TRBJ2-2 | TRBV7-3 | CASSPNTGTRSTGELFF
few | TRBJ2-3 | TRBV12-3/TRBV12-4 | CASSKTSGNADTQYF
. | TRBJ2-1 | TRBV12-3/TRBV12-4 | CASSATDLGRGDEQFF
many | TRBJ2-7 | TRBV6-1 | CASRRITGGGMAYEQYF
. | TRBJ2-5 | TRBV29-1 | CSVGADRVVF
few | TRBJ2-7 | TRBV12-3/TRBV12-4 | CASSLDRTSGSYEQYF
few | TRBJ1-6 | TRBV25-1 | CASGFRQGGSPLHF
few | TRBJ2-3 | TRBV24-1 | CATSDGYRDTQYF
few | TRBJ2-3 | TRBV12-3/TRBV12-4 | CASTGWDTQYF
many | TRBJ2-1 | TRBV20-1 | CSANRGWEQFF
few | TRBJ1-5 | TRBV12-3/TRBV12-4 | CASSKDRVGNQPQHF
once | TRBJ2-5 | TRBV12-3/TRBV12-4 | CASSRLGEQETQYF
. | TRBJ1-5 | TRBV10-3 | CAISDQGLANQPQHF
. | TRBJ2-6 | TRBV7-9 | CASSLARPNVLTF
. | TRBJ2-3 | TRBV3-1 | CASNARGATDTQYF
few | TRBJ1-1 | TRBV30 | CAWSPWNTEAFF